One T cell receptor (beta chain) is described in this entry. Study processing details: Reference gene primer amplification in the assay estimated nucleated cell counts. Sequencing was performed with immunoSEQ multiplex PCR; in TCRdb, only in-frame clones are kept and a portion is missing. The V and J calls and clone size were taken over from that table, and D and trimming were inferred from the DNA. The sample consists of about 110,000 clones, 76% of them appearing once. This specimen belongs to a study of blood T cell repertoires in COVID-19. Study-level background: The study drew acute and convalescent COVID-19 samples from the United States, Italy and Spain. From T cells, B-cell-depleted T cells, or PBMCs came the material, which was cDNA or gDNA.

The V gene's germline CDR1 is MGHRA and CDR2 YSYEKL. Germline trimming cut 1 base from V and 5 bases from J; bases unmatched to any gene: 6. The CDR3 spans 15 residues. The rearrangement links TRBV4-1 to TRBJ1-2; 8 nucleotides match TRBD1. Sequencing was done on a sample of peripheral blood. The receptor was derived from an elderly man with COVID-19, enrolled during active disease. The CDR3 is CASSQAEQGGYGYTF. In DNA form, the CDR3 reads TGCGCCAGCAGCCAAGCCGAACAGGGGGGGTATGGCTACACCTTC.